This T cell receptor beta chain was identified during a study of control samples from healthy donors and cancer patients. Germline lookup yields CDR1 GTSNPN and CDR2 SVGIG (reference sequence). V lost 0 bases, J lost 7 bases, and 13 bases lay in between. The CDR3 runs to 15 residues. This clone was seen a single time. Here immunoSEQ multiplex PCR was the method, and the copy in TCRdb shows in-frame clones only, minus some. The table includes 40,000 to 55,000 clones, approximately 90% detected once. The chain combines TRBV30 with TRBJ1-6; D gene uncertain. This receptor was obtained from a woman in her forties with head and neck cancer. Material for sequencing was PBMCs. The CDR3 region has the DNA TGTGCCTGGAGTGTAAGAGGGTTGGAGAATTCACCCCTCCACTTT. Translation gives CAWSVRGLENSPLHF.